The 26 T cell receptor beta chains below were found in one sample sequenced in a study of T cells in Graves' hyperthyroidism and ophthalmopathy. TCR beta CDR3 region amplification was performed from RNA transcripts. First-round RT-PCR targeting the TCR CDR3 was performed with the HTBI primer set. TCRdb fed the multiplex PCR reads into MiXCR, producing one record per CDR3 protein. The table has about 580,000 distinct CDR3 sequences, over 11% seen once. Sequenced sample: blood. These receptor sequences come from a woman in her 30s with Graves' hyperthyroidism that later progressed to Graves' ophthalmopathy.

As regards this clonotype: This sequence may be a read error, since a much larger clone differs from it by one base. CDR3 amino acids: CASQGTSADNERFF. The CDR3 DNA reads TGTGCCAGCCAAGGGACTAGCGCCGACAATGAGCGGTTCTTC. The rearrangement joins TRBV28 to TRBJ2-1, with TRBD2 matching over 10 bases. The CDR3 spans 14 residues. Germline V gene data show CDR1 as MDHEN and CDR2 as SYDVKM.

This clonotype has more than one count but fewer than ten. The rearrangement links TRBV7-9 to TRBJ1-6, with TRBD1 matching over 8 bases. Germline V gene data show CDR1 as SEHNR and CDR2 as FQNEAQ (reference sequence). The CDR3 runs to 15 residues. Trimming cost V 8 bases and J 3 bases; bases outside gene matches: 6. This CDR3 is CASDPDRVYNSPLHF. CDR3 DNA sequence: TGTGCCAGCGACCCGGACAGGGTCTATAATTCACCCCTCCACTTT.

This clonotype was counted at least ten times. V gene TRBV2 combines with J gene TRBJ2-5; D possibly matches TRBD1 or TRBD2 (5 bases each). This CDR3 is 14 amino acids long. V dropped 7 bases and J dropped 1 base, with 13 bases sitting between them. The germline CDR1 and CDR2 sequences are SNHLY and FYNNEI. In nucleotides, the CDR3 is TGTGCCAGCAACTGGGCAGGGAGCCAAGAGACCCAGTACTTC. It yields the protein CASNWAGSQETQYF.

This chain uses TRBV7-3 with TRBJ2-7, with 10 bases fitting TRBD1. Germline CDR1 and CDR2: SGHTA and FQGTGA. The CDR3 has 16 amino acids. With V trimmed by 2 bases and J by 1 base, 5 bases remained unmatched. CDR3 sequence (DNA): TGTGCCAGCAGCTTATGGGACAGGGGTCGTTCCTACGAGCAGTACTTC. This codes for CASSLWDRGRSYEQYF.

The sample holds a few counts of this clonotype. The chain is built from TRBV9 and TRBJ2-1; 11 positions agree with TRBD2. Germline V gene data show CDR1 as SGDLS and CDR2 as YYNGEE. The CDR3 has 14 residues. J was trimmed by 8 bases and V by 0 bases; bases with no gene match: 1. The CDR3 DNA reads as TGTGCCAGCAGCGTAGGACTAGCGGGATATGAGCAGTTCTTC. Protein: CASSVGLAGYEQFF.

Many counts were recorded for this clonotype. J is TRBJ1-1 and V is TRBV28; 8 nucleotides line up with TRBD1. Looked up from germline, CDR1 is MDHEN and CDR2 is SYDVKM. V shed 5 bases and J 8 bases; nucleotides not matched to a gene: 1. The CDR3 spans 11 residues. The CDR3 reads CASSHRGEAFF. For the CDR3, the DNA is TGTGCCAGCAGTCACAGGGGGGAAGCTTTCTTT. Supplemented by reference TRBV28 and TRBJ1-1, the full variable domain reads DVKVTQSSRYLVKRTGEKVFLECVQDMDHENMFWYRQDPGLGLRLIYFSYDVKMKEKGDIPEGYSVSREKKERFSLILESASTNQTSMYLCASSHRGEAFFGQGTRLTVV.

The chain uses TRBV19 and TRBJ2-3; either TRBD1 or TRBD2 may supply D (5 bases each). The CDR3 totals 13 residues. Trimming left V 7 bases short and J 2 bases short, with 10 bases between. Germline CDR1 LNHDA, CDR2 SQIVND (reference sequence). CDR3 protein: CASNEGTTDTQYF. Written as DNA, the CDR3 is TGTGCCAGTAATGAGGGGACCACAGATACGCAGTATTTT.

The table lists this clonotype with many counts. V is TRBV19 and J is TRBJ2-5; possibly TRBD1 for D (5 bases). Trimming stripped 8 bases from V and 3 bases from J, with 19 bases between. The germline CDR1 and CDR2 sequences are LNHDA and SQIVND (reference sequence). The CDR3 length is 15 residues. The CDR3 sequence is CASGGKLGQKETQYF. The CDR3 DNA reads TGTGCCAGTGGTGGTAAACTGGGGCAGAAAGAGACCCAGTACTTC.

This clonotype was counted many times. The chain links TRBV2 to TRBJ2-7; a possible D gene is TRBD1 (6 bases). The CDR3 runs 12 residues. Germline V lookup: CDR1 SNHLY, CDR2 FYNNEI. Trimming cost V 5 bases and J 6 bases, with 11 bases left between them. CDR3: CASSFGGGEQYF. The CDR3 DNA is TGTGCCAGCAGTTTTGGGGGCGGCGAGCAGTACTTC.

This clonotype was recorded many times. In DNA form, the CDR3 reads TGTGCCAGCAGTTCATCCGGACAGGGGCTTCGGTGGGATAATTCACCCCTCCACTTT. This encodes CASSSSGQGLRWDNSPLHF. The rearrangement joins TRBV28 to TRBJ1-6; 9 bases are shared with TRBD1. Trimming at V came to 4 bases and at J to 5 bases, leaving 15 bases not matched to a gene. CDR3 length: 19 residues. The germline CDR1 and CDR2 sequences are MDHEN and SYDVKM. The entire variable domain, with the rest obtained from reference TRBV28 and TRBJ1-6, is as follows: DVKVTQSSRYLVKRTGEKVFLECVQDMDHENMFWYRQDPGLGLRLIYFSYDVKMKEKGDIPEGYSVSREKKERFSLILESASTNQTSMYLCASSSSGQGLRWDNSPLHFGNGTRLTVT.

This clonotype has at least ten counts. The chain carries TRBV19 and TRBJ1-1; no definite D call. Germline lookup yields CDR1 LNHDA and CDR2 SQIVND (reference sequence). The germline V and J ends were trimmed by 2 bases and 0 bases, with 13 bases remaining between them. The CDR3 is 16 amino acids. CDR3 region: CASSIWSPGMNTEAFF. The CDR3 DNA is TGTGCCAGTAGTATATGGAGCCCGGGAATGAACACTGAAGCTTTCTTT.

The CDR3 protein is CASSLWQGASTEAFF. The CDR3 DNA follows: TGCGCCAGCAGCTTGTGGCAGGGGGCAAGCACTGAAGCTTTCTTT. The V gene is TRBV5-1, the J gene TRBJ1-1; 8 positions match TRBD1. The CDR3 is 15 residues long. The trim removed 1 base at V and 4 bases at J, leaving 6 bases unmatched. Germline CDR1 and CDR2: SGHRS and YFSETQ.

The chain carries TRBV13 and TRBJ1-1; 7 nucleotides align to TRBD1. Per germline, CDR1 PRHDT and CDR2 FYEKMQ (reference sequence). Unmatched junction bases numbered 2, after V lost 0 bases and J lost 10 bases. The CDR3 is made up of 12 amino acids. CDR3 DNA: TGTGCCAGCAGCTTAGGACAGGGGCTAGCTTTCTTT. It is translated as CASSLGQGLAFF.

This clonotype appeared a few times. The rearrangement uses TRBV3-1 and TRBJ1-5; D is undetermined. The CDR3 has 13 residues. Germline V gives CDR1 LGHDT, CDR2 YNNKEL (reference sequence). The V and J ends lost 0 bases and 9 bases respectively, with 9 bases between them. The CDR3 bases are TGTGCCAGCAGCCAAGATACTCAGGTGCCCCAGCATTTT. This encodes CASSQDTQVPQHF. The entire variable domain, with the rest obtained from reference TRBV3-1 and TRBJ1-5, is as follows: DTAVSQTPKYLVTQMGNDKSIKCEQNLGHDTMYWYKQDSKKFLKIMFSYNNKELIINETVPNRFSPKSPDKAHLNLHINSLELGDSAVYFCASSQDTQVPQHFGDGTRLSIL.

In this sample, this clonotype turned up many times. This chain uses TRBV11-2 with TRBJ1-4; 8 nucleotides align to TRBD1. This CDR3 has 17 residues. V lost 2 bases and J lost 2; bases outside the gene matches: 7. Per germline, CDR1 SGHAT and CDR2 FQNNGV. CDR3 sequence (DNA): TGTGCCAGCAGCTTAAATCCCCAGGGGGCGACTAATGAAAAACTGTTTTTT. As protein: CASSLNPQGATNEKLFF.

There are many counts of this clonotype. The chain is built from TRBV2 and TRBJ1-6, with D unclear. CDR3 length: 14 residues. The V end lost 6 bases, the J end lost 7 bases, and 13 bases lay between the germline ends. Germline CDR1 and CDR2: SNHLY and FYNNEI. The CDR3 loop is CASRSTESNSPLHF. CDR3 in DNA: TGTGCCAGCAGGTCCACAGAATCCAATTCACCCCTCCACTTT.

This clonotype has more than one count but fewer than ten. V usage is TRBV7-9 and J usage is TRBJ2-7; TRBD2 aligns across 13 bases. The V gene end was trimmed by 7 bases and the J gene end by 1 base; junction bases not matched to a gene: 16. From germline, CDR1 is SEHNR and CDR2 FQNEAQ (reference sequence). The CDR3 runs 19 residues. CDR3 residues: CASKPQGGLAGVGSYEQYF. The CDR3 bases are TGTGCCAGCAAACCACAGGGAGGACTAGCGGGAGTAGGGTCCTACGAGCAGTACTTC.

In this sample, this clonotype turned up many times. V and J are TRBV6-5 and TRBJ2-7; TRBD1 might be the D (6 bases). Trimming took 2 bases from V and 6 from J, leaving 8 bases between them. The length of the CDR3 is 12 residues. CDR1 is MNHEY and CDR2 is SVGAGI in the germline V gene. In DNA, the CDR3 is TGTGCCAGCAGTTACAACAGGGTCGAGCAGTACTTC. Translating gives CASSYNRVEQYF.

This clonotype was seen repeatedly, ten times or more. The V gene is TRBV7-2, the J gene TRBJ2-1; D not certain. The length of the CDR3 is 15 residues. The germline V gene has CDR1 SGHTA and CDR2 FQGNSA. Trimming shortened V by 1 base and J by 0 bases, and 7 bases separated the two germline ends. This CDR3 reads CASSLEGFSYNEQFF. The CDR3 region has the DNA TGTGCCAGCAGCTTAGAGGGCTTCTCCTACAATGAGCAGTTCTTC.

There are many counts of this clonotype. The chain is built from TRBV3-1 and TRBJ2-3; 9 bases line up with TRBD2. V lost 1 base to trimming and J lost 7 bases; unmatched junction nucleotides: 6. This CDR3 contains 15 residues. Germline CDR1 reads LGHDT; CDR2 reads YNNKEL (reference sequence). CDR3 loop: CASSQGVAGGNTQYF. The CDR3 coding sequence is TGTGCCAGCAGCCAAGGAGTTGCGGGGGGGAATACGCAGTATTTT.

This clonotype came up a few times. This sequence joins TRBV2 and TRBJ1-1; 8 bases map to TRBD1. V lost 6 bases, J lost 5 bases, and 11 bases stayed unmatched. Germline V gene sequence: CDR1 SNHLY, CDR2 FYNNEI. The CDR3 covers 15 residues. CDR3 protein: CASRGAGQGETEAFF. CDR3 nucleotides: TGTGCCAGCAGGGGGGCCGGACAGGGTGAGACTGAAGCTTTCTTT.

This clonotype was observed many times. This chain uses TRBV20-1 with TRBJ2-2; 12 bases are shared with TRBD2. The length of the CDR3 is 16 residues. V dropped 1 base and J dropped 5; count of bases not matched to a gene: 5. Per the germline V gene, CDR1 is DFQATT and CDR2 is SNEGSKA (reference sequence). CDR3 nucleotide sequence: TGCAGTGCTAGAGCTAGCGGGAGGGCCAGGACCGGGGAGCTGTTTTTT. This gives the protein CSARASGRARTGELFF.

There are many counts of this clonotype. V and J are TRBV7-3 and TRBJ2-2; D is uncertain. Per the germline V gene, CDR1 is SGHTA and CDR2 is FQGTGA. Trimming stripped 5 bases from V and 4 bases from J, with 20 bases between. The CDR3 has 17 residues. In DNA, the CDR3 is TGTGCCAGCAGCGCGGAAGGGCGTACAGAGGCCACCGGGGAGCTGTTTTTT. Protein sequence: CASSAEGRTEATGELFF. Full variable domain (remainder filled in from reference TRBV7-3 and TRBJ2-2): GAGVSQTPSNKVTEKGKYVELRCDPISGHTALYWYRQSLGQGPEFLIYFQGTGAADDSGLPNDRFFAVRPEGSVSTLKIQRTERGDSAVYLCASSAEGRTEATGELFFGEGSRLTVL.

The J gene is TRBJ2-1, the V gene TRBV6-2 or TRBV6-3, with 9 nucleotides matching TRBD2. Germline V gives CDR1 MNHEY, CDR2 SVGEGT. The CDR3 is 20 amino acids. The trim removed 8 bases at V and 8 bases at J, leaving 28 bases unmatched. The CDR3 DNA sequence: TGTGCCAGCGGCCAAGACCTCCAGCGGGAGGTCTTCGGATACGCAGATGAGCAGTTCTTC. It yields the protein CASGQDLQREVFGYADEQFF.

This clonotype has ten or more counts. V is TRBV12-3 or TRBV12-4 and J is TRBJ1-2; perhaps TRBD1 as D (5 bases). The length of the CDR3 is 14 residues. V lost 6 bases, J lost 4 bases, and 15 bases lay in between. In DNA form, the CDR3 reads TGTGCCAGCAGAATCAGGGTACCAGGCTATGGCTACACCTTC. Residues: CASRIRVPGYGYTF.

This clonotype has a handful of counts. V usage is TRBV14 and J usage is TRBJ2-7, with D perhaps assigned TRBD1 or TRBD2 (5 bases each). V dropped 0 bases and J dropped 5 bases, with 8 bases sitting between them. The germline CDR1 and CDR2 sequences are SGHDN and FVKESK. This CDR3 has 13 amino acids. CDR3 nucleotide sequence: TGTGCCAGCAGCCAAGAATGGGACCACGAGCAGTACTTC. This translates into CASSQEWDHEQYF.